This TCR beta chain was recorded in a study of blood T cell repertoires in COVID-19. Study as a whole: The study drew acute and convalescent COVID-19 samples from the United States, Italy and Spain. Sources were T cells, B-cell-depleted T cells, or PBMCs; the material itself was cDNA or gDNA.

Clones were read by immunoSEQ multiplex PCR, and TCRdb kept only the in-frame ones, dropping some. The sample includes about 200,000 clones, roughly 94% seen only once; the top ten take 0.6% to 0.9%. Enrolment of Seattle patients took place during active infection, and they were followed longitudinally. Material: peripheral blood. This TCR was sampled from a man aged 25 to 40 with COVID-19, enrolled during active disease.

CDR3 loop: CASSDPTGYQPQHF. In DNA, the CDR3 is TGTGCCAGCAGTGACCCGACAGGGTATCAGCCCCAGCATTTT. The V and J genes are TRBV6-1 and TRBJ1-5; 7 bases line up with TRBD1. The V gene end was trimmed by 3 bases and the J gene end by 5 bases; junction bases not matched to a gene: 4. Germline-derived CDR1 and CDR2 are MNHNS and SASEGT. The CDR3 loop spans 14 amino acids.